The 4 T cell receptor beta chains below come from one sample, sequenced in a study of Tregs in tolerant kidney transplant recipients. Assay used: immunoSEQ multiplex PCR; TCRdb lists only in-frame clones, some missing. The sample lists 55,000 to 80,000 clones, 95% to 98% occurring once. The source material was Tregs from blood, sampled before the transplant. Receptors were obtained from a human donor who received a combined kidney and bone marrow transplant.

This rearrangement joins TRBV2 to TRBJ2-1, with 9 bases fitting TRBD2. V was pared by 5 bases and J by 4 bases, with 12 bases of the junction left unmatched. The CDR3 runs to 17 residues. CDR1 and CDR2 (germline): SNHLY, FYNNEI. CDR3 sequence: CASSMSGGPLPYNEQFF. The CDR3 nucleotides read TGTGCCAGCAGTATGAGCGGGGGGCCTCTACCTTACAATGAGCAGTTCTTC. The whole variable domain, filled in from reference TRBV2 and TRBJ2-1, reads EPEVTQTPSHQVTQMGQEVILRCVPISNHLYFYWYRQILGQKVEFLVSFYNNEISEKSEIFDDQFSVERPDGSNFTLKIRSTKLEDSAMYFCASSMSGGPLPYNEQFFGPGTRLTVL.

The chain uses TRBV7-2 and TRBJ2-6; TRBD2 aligns across 13 bases. Germline-derived CDR1 and CDR2 are SGHTA and FQGNSA. There are 19 residues in the CDR3. Trimming at V came to 2 bases and at J to 4 bases, leaving 8 bases not matched to a gene. The CDR3 reads CASSLLWTSGRSGANVLTF. DNA of the CDR3: TGTGCCAGCAGCTTATTGTGGACTAGCGGGAGATCGGGGGCCAACGTCCTGACTTTC.

The chain employs TRBV29-1 and TRBJ2-5; D might be TRBD1 (6 bases). There are 16 residues in the CDR3. Germline V gives CDR1 SQVTM, CDR2 ANQGSEA. V was clipped by 7 bases and J by 4 bases, with 25 bases between them. CDR3 region: CSGKQGGKIPSETQYF. CDR3 nucleotides: TGCAGCGGTAAACAAGGGGGAAAAATACCCTCAGAGACCCAGTACTTC. The variable domain in full, completed from reference TRBV29-1 and TRBJ2-5, reads SAVISQKPSRDICQRGTSLTIQCQVDSQVTMMFWYRQQPGQSLTLIATANQGSEATYESGFVIDKFPISRPNLTFSTLTVSNMSPEDSSIYLCSGKQGGKIPSETQYFGPGTRLLVL.

V usage is TRBV5-8 and J usage is TRBJ2-7, with TRBD2 matching 9 bases. CDR1 is SGHTS, CDR2 YDEGEE, per germline. With V trimmed by 5 bases and J by 2 bases, 11 bases remained unmatched. There are 16 residues in the CDR3. CDR3 amino acids: CASRRLPAGGPYEQYF. Here the CDR3 DNA reads TGTGCCAGCAGACGTCTTCCGGCGGGAGGGCCCTACGAGCAGTACTTC.